The following is a T cell receptor (beta chain) sequence with its context. This sample was taken from a study of OX40 agonist ivuxolimab in advanced cancers. Assay used: immunoSEQ multiplex PCR; TCRdb lists only in-frame clones, some missing. This sample carries about 78,000 clones, about 91% of them seen once, and the ten largest clones take 2.5% to 3.5%. The receptor was derived from an adult with an advanced solid tumor such as melanoma, head and neck, liver or kidney cancer. The sequenced sample was CD4+ or CD8+ T cells sorted from blood, obtained in a trial of the OX40 agonist ivuxolimab.

CDR3 nucleotide sequence: TGCGCCAGCAGCTTGAACAAGCCGGGACAGGGGTTGTGGAACTATGGCTACACCTTC. Amino acids: CASSLNKPGQGLWNYGYTF. The rearrangement uses TRBV5-1 and TRBJ1-2; 10 nucleotides agree with TRBD1. CDR3 length equals 19 residues. CDR1 SGHRS and CDR2 YFSETQ come from the germline V gene. Trimming took 1 base from V and 2 from J; bases not matched to a gene: 14.